Following are 4 T cell receptor beta chains from one sample sequenced in a study of blood T cells in healthy people across ages. Primers used in a second PCR of about 6 to 11 cycles were a sample-barcoded 5' primer and a J-beta primer mix. TCRdb reanalysed the 5' RACE reads using MiXCR and keeps one entry per CDR3 protein. Of roughly 900,000 distinct CDR3 sequences listed, 29% are singletons. The sample was blood. These receptors were obtained from a woman aged 80 or over in good health.

This chain connects TRBV14 to TRBJ1-1; 10 nucleotides align to TRBD1. The V and J ends lost 3 bases and 3 bases, in that order; junction bases with no gene match: 4. Per germline, CDR1 SGHDN and CDR2 FVKESK. CDR3 size: 15 residues. The chain's CDR3 is CASSQGQGRYTEAFF. The CDR3 DNA sequence: TGTGCCAGCAGCCAGGGACAGGGGCGGTACACTGAAGCTTTCTTT.

This clonotype appeared a few times. The V gene is TRBV5-4, the J gene TRBJ1-1, with D perhaps matching TRBD1 (5 bases). This CDR3 is 16 amino acids long. Germline CDR1 SGHNT, CDR2 YYREEE (reference sequence). V was shortened by 4 bases and J by 1 base, with 17 bases between the two germline ends. The CDR3 is CASSPSGGRRNTEAFF. The DNA for the CDR3 is TGTGCCAGCAGCCCCTCCGGGGGACGGAGGAACACTGAAGCTTTCTTT.

This clonotype was counted at least ten times. This sequence joins TRBV7-2 and TRBJ2-4; 11 bases are a match to TRBD1. Germline V gene lookup returns CDR1 SGHTA and CDR2 FQGNSA. The length of the CDR3 is 15 residues. V shed 1 base and J 5 bases; nucleotides not matched to a gene: 1. The CDR3 region is CASSLGTGGENIQYF. For the CDR3, the DNA is TGTGCCAGCAGCTTAGGGACAGGGGGCGAAAACATTCAGTACTTC. Looking up the rest from reference TRBV7-2 and TRBJ2-4 gives the full variable domain: GAGVSQSPSNKVTEKGKDVELRCDPISGHTALYWYRQSLGQGLEFLIYFQGNSAPDKSGLPSDRFSAERTGGSVSTLTIQRTQQEDSAVYLCASSLGTGGENIQYFGAGTRLSVL.

This clonotype was recorded many times. This sequence joins TRBV6-1 and TRBJ2-5; 8 bases line up with TRBD2. Germline V gives CDR1 MNHNS, CDR2 SASEGT. The CDR3 has 15 residues. Losses at the gene ends were 7 bases for V and 2 bases for J; bases not matched to a gene: 9. CDR3 in amino acids: CASMVTSGRQETQYF. The CDR3 coding sequence is TGTGCCAGCATGGTTACTAGCGGTCGGCAAGAGACCCAGTACTTC.